The rows below give T cell receptor beta chains drawn from one sample of a study of graft-versus-host responses after intestinal transplantation. Only in-frame clones appear in the TCRdb table, and some are missing; sequencing was by immunoSEQ multiplex PCR. The sample shows around 100,000 clones, approximately 93% of them seen only once. No cognate antigen is known for these TCRs. The specimen was unstimulated CD8+ T cells sorted from spleen or lymph node cells, collected before intestinal transplant. Receptor source: a human donor who received an intestinal transplant. Both conserved end residues are part of each CDR3. A D gene is named only where the DNA matches it firmly. Rows give clone size only sometimes, using once, few, many, or a class for an expanded clone.

CDR3 DNA: TGTGCCAGCAGCTTAACCGGACTGGAGGTTCAGCCCCAGCATTTT; CDR3 protein: CASSLTGLEVQPQHF; J gene: TRBJ1-5; clone size: NA; V gene: TRBV7-8; D gene: NA
CDR3 DNA: TGTGCCAGCAGTTACTCAAGCTACCCCTACGAGCAGTACTTC; CDR3 protein: CASSYSSYPYEQYF; J gene: TRBJ2-7; clone size: NA; V gene: TRBV6-5; D gene: NA
CDR3 DNA: TGTGCCAGCAGTGAAACTAGCGGGGGCACAGATACGCAGTATTTT; CDR3 protein: CASSETSGGTDTQYF; J gene: TRBJ2-3; clone size: NA; V gene: TRBV6-4; D gene: TRBD2
CDR3 DNA: TGTGCCAGCAGTTCGGGGGTAGGCACTGAAGCTTTCTTT; CDR3 protein: CASSSGVGTEAFF; J gene: TRBJ1-1; clone size: NA; V gene: TRBV27; D gene: NA
CDR3 DNA: TGTGCCAGTAACCCTCCGGGGTCCGGGGAGCTGTTTTTT; CDR3 protein: CASNPPGSGELFF; J gene: TRBJ2-2; clone size: NA; V gene: TRBV19; D gene: NA
CDR3 DNA: TGTGCCAGCAGCCCCCCGGCCCCAGGGGAAGGGTCCTACGAGCAGTACTTC; CDR3 protein: CASSPPAPGEGSYEQYF; J gene: TRBJ2-7; clone size: NA; V gene: TRBV7-9; D gene: NA
CDR3 DNA: TGCGCCAGCAGCCAACTAGCGGGGGGGCCGGGCACAGATACGCAGTATTTT; CDR3 protein: CASSQLAGGPGTDTQYF; J gene: TRBJ2-3; clone size: NA; V gene: TRBV4-1; D gene: TRBD2
CDR3 DNA: TGCGCCAGCAGCTTGTTTATCGAGACAGGTCCCTATGGCTACACCTTC; CDR3 protein: CASSLFIETGPYGYTF; J gene: TRBJ1-2; clone size: NA; V gene: TRBV5-1; D gene: NA
CDR3 DNA: TGTGCCAGCAGCTTGGGAGAGTCCACCGGGGAGCTGTTTTTT; CDR3 protein: CASSLGESTGELFF; J gene: TRBJ2-2; clone size: NA; V gene: TRBV7-9; D gene: NA
CDR3 DNA: TGTGCCAGCTCACCTTCAGGGACAGGGGCCTACAATGAGCAGTTCTTC; CDR3 protein: CASSPSGTGAYNEQFF; J gene: TRBJ2-1; clone size: once; V gene: TRBV18; D gene: TRBD1
CDR3 DNA: TGTGCCAGCAGTTGGTTCTTCCGCCAGCAAGAGACCCAGTACTTC; CDR3 protein: CASSWFFRQQETQYF; J gene: TRBJ2-5; clone size: NA; V gene: TRBV6-6; D gene: NA
CDR3 DNA: TGCAGCGTAAGAGTGATGAACACTGAAGCTTTCTTT; CDR3 protein: CSVRVMNTEAFF; J gene: TRBJ1-1; clone size: NA; V gene: TRBV29-1; D gene: NA
CDR3 DNA: TGTGCCAGCAGCGGCAGGGTTTTGGGAGATACCGGGGAGCTGTTTTTT; CDR3 protein: CASSGRVLGDTGELFF; J gene: TRBJ2-2; clone size: NA; V gene: TRBV9; D gene: NA
CDR3 DNA: TGTGCCTGGGCCGGGACAGGGAGTGAAAAACTGTTTTTT; CDR3 protein: CAWAGTGSEKLFF; J gene: TRBJ1-4; clone size: NA; V gene: TRBV30; D gene: TRBD1
CDR3 DNA: TGCGCCAGCAGCTTGGTGTCAAAAGGTAACGAGCAGTACTTC; CDR3 protein: CASSLVSKGNEQYF; J gene: TRBJ2-7; clone size: NA; V gene: TRBV5-1; D gene: NA
CDR3 DNA: TGTGCCTGGTCCAGGACAGACGAGCAGTACTTC; CDR3 protein: CAWSRTDEQYF; J gene: TRBJ2-7; clone size: NA; V gene: TRBV30; D gene: NA
CDR3 DNA: TGTGCCAGCAGCTTAGATCAACGGGGGGAGAGCTCCTACAATGAGCAGTTCTTC; CDR3 protein: CASSLDQRGESSYNEQFF; J gene: TRBJ2-1; clone size: NA; V gene: TRBV11-2; D gene: TRBD2
CDR3 DNA: TGTGCCACCAGCATAAGCTACAATGAGCAGTTCTTC; CDR3 protein: CATSISYNEQFF; J gene: TRBJ2-1; clone size: NA; V gene: TRBV15; D gene: NA
CDR3 DNA: TGCGCCAGCAGCCAAGAAGCGAGGGGGGGCTCCTACAATGAGCAGTTCTTC; CDR3 protein: CASSQEARGGSYNEQFF; J gene: TRBJ2-1; clone size: once; V gene: TRBV4-1; D gene: NA
CDR3 DNA: TGTGCCAGCTCACCCCTAGCGGAGATAACCAATGAGCAGTTCTTC; CDR3 protein: CASSPLAEITNEQFF; J gene: TRBJ2-1; clone size: NA; V gene: TRBV18; D gene: TRBD2
CDR3 DNA: TGTGCCAGTAGTGTCGACGGGACAGGGGGCTATCTTCATTTATTCACTGAAGCTTTCTTT; CDR3 protein: CASSVDGTGGYLHLFTEAFF; J gene: TRBJ1-1; clone size: NA; V gene: TRBV19; D gene: TRBD1
CDR3 DNA: TGTGCCAGCAGTGTTGGGTTAAGGGAAGCTTTCTTT; CDR3 protein: CASSVGLREAFF; J gene: TRBJ1-1; clone size: NA; V gene: TRBV6-1; D gene: NA
CDR3 DNA: TGTGCCAGCAGTTTAGGGGGACAGGGAACCTCACCCCTCCACTTT; CDR3 protein: CASSLGGQGTSPLHF; J gene: TRBJ1-6; clone size: NA; V gene: TRBV27; D gene: TRBD1
CDR3 DNA: TGTGCCAGCAGGGGGTCGGGCACTGAAGCTTTCTTT; CDR3 protein: CASRGSGTEAFF; J gene: TRBJ1-1; clone size: NA; V gene: TRBV6-1; D gene: NA
CDR3 DNA: TGTGCCAGCTCCGCCTTAATCCAAGAGACCCAGTACTTC; CDR3 protein: CASSALIQETQYF; J gene: TRBJ2-5; clone size: NA; V gene: TRBV2; D gene: NA
CDR3 DNA: TGTGCCAGCTCGATGGAACGTTACACTGAAGCTTTCTTT; CDR3 protein: CASSMERYTEAFF; J gene: TRBJ1-1; clone size: NA; V gene: TRBV27; D gene: NA
CDR3 DNA: TGTGCCAGCAGACGGACAGGGGAAGAGACCCAGTACTTC; CDR3 protein: CASRRTGEETQYF; J gene: TRBJ2-5; clone size: NA; V gene: TRBV7-2; D gene: TRBD1
CDR3 DNA: TGTGCCAGCAGTCCCCGGGGGGGAGACTATGGCTACACCTTC; CDR3 protein: CASSPRGGDYGYTF; J gene: TRBJ1-2; clone size: NA; V gene: TRBV28; D gene: NA
CDR3 DNA: TGTGCCAGCAGCGACCTAGCGGGGGGCCCCGAGCAGTACTTC; CDR3 protein: CASSDLAGGPEQYF; J gene: TRBJ2-7; clone size: NA; V gene: TRBV11-2; D gene: TRBD2
CDR3 DNA: TGTGCCAGTAGTATAGCCGTCCCCGGGACTAGCGGCTACGAGCAGTACTTC; CDR3 protein: CASSIAVPGTSGYEQYF; J gene: TRBJ2-7; clone size: NA; V gene: TRBV19; D gene: TRBD2
CDR3 DNA: TGTGCCAGCAGCGTAGGGGGGGGAGATACGCAGTATTTT; CDR3 protein: CASSVGGGDTQYF; J gene: TRBJ2-3; clone size: NA; V gene: TRBV9; D gene: TRBD2
CDR3 DNA: TGTGCCAGCAGCTTAGGACAATTAGGGAGTCAGCCCCAGCATTTT; CDR3 protein: CASSLGQLGSQPQHF; J gene: TRBJ1-5; clone size: NA; V gene: TRBV7-8; D gene: NA
CDR3 DNA: TGTGCCAGCAGCTCCCCGGGACAGAACTCCTACGAGCAGTACTTC; CDR3 protein: CASSSPGQNSYEQYF; J gene: TRBJ2-7; clone size: NA; V gene: TRBV7-9; D gene: TRBD1
CDR3 DNA: TGCAGCGTTGAAAATAACGGGGAGCTGTTTTTT; CDR3 protein: CSVENNGELFF; J gene: TRBJ2-2; clone size: NA; V gene: TRBV29-1; D gene: NA
CDR3 DNA: TGCGCCAGCAGCCAAGAGGTCGCGGGGGGCGGGGAGGAGACCCAGTACTTC; CDR3 protein: CASSQEVAGGGEETQYF; J gene: TRBJ2-5; clone size: NA; V gene: TRBV4-1; D gene: TRBD2
CDR3 DNA: TGCGCCAGCGGGGAGGACACTGAAGCTTTCTTT; CDR3 protein: CASGEDTEAFF; J gene: TRBJ1-1; clone size: NA; V gene: TRBV4-1; D gene: NA
CDR3 DNA: TGTGCCAGCAGCGGGGGCCAGGGGGACAATAGCAATCAGCCCCAGCATTTT; CDR3 protein: CASSGGQGDNSNQPQHF; J gene: TRBJ1-5; clone size: NA; V gene: TRBV7-6; D gene: TRBD1
CDR3 DNA: TGTGCCAGCAGCCTAGGGTACCAGCGTGGCTACACCTTC; CDR3 protein: CASSLGYQRGYTF; J gene: TRBJ1-2; clone size: NA; V gene: TRBV16; D gene: NA